Following are 23 T cell receptor beta chains from one sample sequenced in a study of cytomegalovirus exposure and HLA in healthy donors. Both 60 Vbeta primers and 13 Jbeta primers went into the PCR. Profiled with immunoSEQ multiplex PCR; TCRdb holds only in-frame clones, not every one. The table records about 150,000 clones, over 60% of them present only once. The sequencing input was PBMCs. The receptor source for this set is a female donor in good health and CMV-seropositive.

This rearrangement joins TRBV27 to TRBJ1-2; the match to TRBD1 covers 8 bases. Germline assignment: CDR1 MNHEY and CDR2 SMNVEV (reference sequence). This CDR3 spans 14 amino acids. V lost 5 bases and J lost 5; bases outside the gene matches: 7. Here the CDR3 reads CASSITGGTYGYTF. CDR3 coding DNA: TGTGCCAGCAGTATAACAGGGGGGACGTATGGCTACACCTTC.

On this clone: Other nucleotide sequences from this sample produce the same CDR3. This sequence joins TRBV2 and TRBJ1-4, with 7 bases aligning to TRBD1. V lost 4 bases, J lost 5 bases, and 4 bases stayed unmatched. CDR1 is SNHLY and CDR2 is FYNNEI in the germline V gene. The CDR3 extends over 14 amino acids. CDR3 protein: CASSVGQRNEKLFF. The CDR3 nucleotides are TGTGCCAGCAGTGTGGGACAGAGAAATGAAAAACTGTTTTTT.

The sample holds one count of this clone. The chain employs TRBV7-8 and TRBJ2-1, with TRBD1 matching over 10 bases. V was pared by 5 bases and J by 7 bases, with 8 bases of the junction left unmatched. CDR1 and CDR2 (germline): SGHVS, FQNEAQ. This CDR3 contains 15 residues. CDR3 loop: CASSPRQGATNEQFF. CDR3 bases: TGTGCCAGCAGCCCTCGACAGGGGGCCACTAATGAGCAGTTCTTC. The whole variable domain, remainder taken from reference TRBV7-8 and TRBJ2-1, is GAGVSQSPRYKVAKRGQDVALRCDPISGHVSLFWYQQALGQGPEFLTYFQNEAQLDKSGLPSDRFFAERPEGSVSTLKIQRTQQEDSAVYLCASSPRQGATNEQFFGPGTRLTVL.

This clone has a single count. The rearrangement joins TRBV28 to TRBJ2-3, with D uncertain. The V gene's germline CDR1 is MDHEN and CDR2 SYDVKM. The CDR3 spans 15 residues. Trimming took off 3 bases at V and 1 base at J, with 11 bases between the two ends. As DNA, the CDR3 is TGTGCCAGCAGTTTTTACACGACTGGCACAGATACGCAGTATTTT. Residues: CASSFYTTGTDTQYF.

V and J are TRBV5-1 and TRBJ2-7; 7 nucleotides agree with TRBD1. J lost 6 bases, V lost 0 bases, and 12 bases had no gene match. Germline CDR1 is SGHRS and CDR2 is YFSETQ. This CDR3 spans 16 amino acids. CDR3 amino acids: CASSLEGQMIISEQYF. The DNA of the CDR3 is TGCGCCAGCAGCTTGGAGGGACAGATGATCATCTCCGAGCAGTACTTC.

This clone was detected only once. This chain links TRBV11-2 with TRBJ1-1, with 8 bases identical to TRBD1. Germline lookup yields CDR1 SGHAT and CDR2 FQNNGV. V shed 5 bases and J 4 bases; nucleotides not matched to a gene: 9. The CDR3 length is 15 residues. Here the CDR3 reads CASSPRQGSGTEAFF. Here the CDR3 DNA reads TGTGCCAGCAGCCCCCGACAGGGGTCGGGCACTGAAGCTTTCTTT.

The J gene is TRBJ2-3, the V gene TRBV9; 10 bases are shared with TRBD2. Trimming removed 0 bases from V and 3 bases from J; junction bases left unmatched: 7. The CDR3 covers 17 residues. Per the germline V gene, CDR1 is SGDLS and CDR2 is YYNGEE. The CDR3 DNA follows: TGTGCCAGCAGCGTAGCGGCTAGCGGGGGCCTGACAGATACGCAGTATTTT. Translated: CASSVAASGGLTDTQYF.

This sequence joins TRBV7-3 and TRBJ2-1; 8 bases are a match to TRBD2. Germline V gives CDR1 SGHTA, CDR2 FQGTGA. This CDR3 spans 14 amino acids. V shed 4 bases and J 2 bases; nucleotides not matched to a gene: 1. The CDR3 protein is CASSSGLAYNEQFF. The CDR3 DNA follows: TGTGCCAGCAGCTCGGGACTAGCCTACAATGAGCAGTTCTTC.

This sequence joins TRBV4-1 and TRBJ1-2; D might be TRBD1 (5 bases). This CDR3 comprises 15 residues. The V and J ends lost 0 bases and 4 bases respectively, with 12 bases between them. The germline V gene encodes CDR1 MGHRA and CDR2 YSYEKL. The CDR3 region is CASSQEGGMRYGYTF. The CDR3 coding sequence is TGCGCCAGCAGCCAAGAGGGGGGAATGCGCTATGGCTACACCTTC.

The chain combines TRBV15 with TRBJ2-3, with 9 bases that match TRBD2. CDR1 is LNHNV, CDR2 YYDKDF, per germline (reference sequence). V was clipped by 6 bases and J by 1 base; unmatched bases: 8. There are 16 residues in the CDR3. The CDR3 sequence is CATSPLAGGGTDTQYF. The CDR3 nucleotides read TGTGCCACCAGTCCACTGGCGGGGGGGGGCACAGATACGCAGTATTTT.

This clone occurred once. The rearrangement joins TRBV28 to TRBJ1-5; D not certain. The CDR3 has 15 amino acids. Germline CDR1 MDHEN, CDR2 SYDVKM. The V gene lost 2 bases and the J gene lost 2 bases, with 10 bases spanning the gap. CDR3 loop: CASSLAEWGNQPQHF. The CDR3 DNA follows: TGTGCCAGCAGTTTAGCGGAGTGGGGCAATCAGCCCCAGCATTTT.

The rearrangement joins TRBV10-3 to TRBJ1-4; TRBD1 agrees at 11 bases. Germline values: CDR1 ENHRY, CDR2 SYGVKD. V trimming: 2 bases; J trimming: 7 bases; junction bases outside the gene matches: 0. This CDR3 comprises 14 residues. CDR3 sequence reads: CAISEGQGAEKLFF. The CDR3 nucleotides are TGTGCCATCAGTGAGGGACAGGGGGCTGAAAAACTGTTTTTT.

This chain links TRBV5-5 with TRBJ2-7; 8 nucleotides line up with TRBD2. Germline V gives CDR1 SGHKS, CDR2 YYEKEE (reference sequence). The CDR3 length is 14 residues. V lost 7 bases to trimming and J lost 5 bases; unmatched junction nucleotides: 11. CDR3 in DNA: TGTGCCAGCTATAGACGGGAGGGCGACCACGAGCAGTACTTC. Residues: CASYRREGDHEQYF.

The J gene is TRBJ2-2, the V gene TRBV28; D not certain. Trimming cost V 3 bases and J 9 bases, with 8 bases left between them. Germline assignment: CDR1 MDHEN and CDR2 SYDVKM. The CDR3 length is 12 residues. The CDR3, as DNA: TGTGCCAGCAGTTTCAGTGTCCGGGAGCTGTTTTTT. Amino acids: CASSFSVRELFF. Drawing the rest from reference TRBV28 and TRBJ2-2, the complete variable domain is DVKVTQSSRYLVKRTGEKVFLECVQDMDHENMFWYRQDPGLGLRLIYFSYDVKMKEKGDIPEGYSVSREKKERFSLILESASTNQTSMYLCASSFSVRELFFGEGSRLTVL.

The J gene is TRBJ2-7, the V gene TRBV4-1, with 8 bases aligning to TRBD2. This CDR3 has 16 residues. After removal of 1 base from V and 1 base from J, the junction contained 6 bases not matched to a gene. CDR1 and CDR2 (germline): MGHRA, YSYEKL. This CDR3 is CASSQAKRERSYEQYF. The CDR3 coding sequence is TGCGCCAGCAGCCAAGCGAAGCGGGAGAGGTCCTACGAGCAGTACTTC.

V gene TRBV2 combines with J gene TRBJ2-3, with D perhaps matching TRBD1 (6 bases). Germline V lookup: CDR1 SNHLY, CDR2 FYNNEI. V gave up 4 bases and J gave up 6 bases, with 14 bases separating them. CDR3 length: 14 residues. The CDR3 here is CASSVQGPGDTQYF. CDR3 DNA sequence: TGTGCCAGCAGTGTGCAGGGGCCCGGGGATACGCAGTATTTT.

The rearrangement joins TRBV10-1 to TRBJ2-7, with TRBD2 identical over 8 bases. The V gene's germline CDR1 is WNHNN and CDR2 SYGVQD (reference sequence). The CDR3 has 14 residues. V was clipped by 4 bases and J by 3 bases; unmatched bases: 5. The CDR3, as DNA: TGCGCCAGCAGTGCTGGCGGGGGGTTCTACGAGCAGTACTTC. The encoded protein is CASSAGGGFYEQYF.

The chain has TRBV9 and TRBJ2-1; D gene uncertain. This CDR3 has 12 amino acids. V was shortened by 0 bases and J by 8 bases, with 6 bases between the two germline ends. Germline V lookup: CDR1 SGDLS, CDR2 YYNGEE. The CDR3 is CASSVAEDEQFF. The CDR3 DNA reads as TGTGCCAGCAGCGTAGCCGAGGATGAGCAGTTCTTC.

This rearrangement joins TRBV7-2 to TRBJ1-2, with D perhaps TRBD1 (6 bases). The germline gives CDR1 SGHTA, CDR2 FQGNSA. The CDR3 is made up of 15 amino acids. Trimming removed 5 bases from V and 11 bases from J, with 24 bases in between. CDR3 bases: TGTGCCAGCAGCCCAAGGGTGGTCACAGGGAACGGTTACACCTTC. Residues: CASSPRVVTGNGYTF.

V and J are TRBV6-6 and TRBJ2-1; D is unresolved. CDR3 length: 12 amino acids. Per the germline V gene, CDR1 is MNHNY and CDR2 is SVGAGI (reference sequence). Trimming removed 10 bases at V and 5 bases at J, with 12 bases between. The CDR3 DNA follows: TGTGCCACCCAGGCTCCCAACAATGAGCAGTTCTTC. It is translated as CATQAPNNEQFF.

This clone came up a few times. The genes are TRBV20-1 and TRBJ2-1, with D tentatively TRBD2 (6 bases). Germline V gene sequence: CDR1 DFQATT, CDR2 SNEGSKA (reference sequence). The ends were cut back, 5 bases at V and 4 bases at J, with 6 bases in the middle. CDR3 length: 11 residues. Written as DNA, the CDR3 is TGCAGTGCTGGGACTTACAATGAGCAGTTCTTC. Its translation is CSAGTYNEQFF.

CDR3 bases: TGTGGGACTAGCGGGGGGGCGGTTGGCGAGCAGTACTTC. It translates to CGTSGGAVGEQYF. The chain carries TRBV10-3 and TRBJ2-7, with 15 bases that match TRBD2. The CDR3 sequence is 13 residues long. From germline, CDR1 is ENHRY and CDR2 SYGVKD.

This clone turned up a few times. V usage is TRBV7-6 and J usage is TRBJ2-5; D not certain. V lost 2 bases to trimming and J lost 4 bases, with 8 bases between them. The CDR3 covers 13 residues. The germline gives CDR1 SGHVS, CDR2 FNYEAQ. CDR3 in DNA: TGTGCCAGCAGCTTATTAGTTTCAGAGACCCAGTACTTC. Protein: CASSLLVSETQYF.